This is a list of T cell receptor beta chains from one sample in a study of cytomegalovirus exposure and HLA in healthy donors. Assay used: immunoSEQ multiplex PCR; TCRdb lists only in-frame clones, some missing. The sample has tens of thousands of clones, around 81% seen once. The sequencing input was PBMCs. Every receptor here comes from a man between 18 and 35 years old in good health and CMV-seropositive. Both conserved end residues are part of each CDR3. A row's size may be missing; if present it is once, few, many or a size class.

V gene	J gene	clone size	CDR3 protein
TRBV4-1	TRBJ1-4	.	CASSLQGATNEKLFF
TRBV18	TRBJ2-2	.	CASSLLAGDTGELFF
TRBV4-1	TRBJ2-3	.	CASSQDRAGVVTDTQYF
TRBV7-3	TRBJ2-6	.	CASSFSSGANVLTF
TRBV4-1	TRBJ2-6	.	CASSQVRGRGANVLTF
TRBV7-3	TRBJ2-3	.	CASSSLDTQYF
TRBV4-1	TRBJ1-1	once	CASSPPPTEMNTEAFF
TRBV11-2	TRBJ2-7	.	CASSSGLGGEQYF
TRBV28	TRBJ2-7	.	CASSAPTSGSYEQYF
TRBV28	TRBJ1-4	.	CASSRQAINEKLFF
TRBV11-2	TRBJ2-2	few	CASTSRGTRTDANTGELFF
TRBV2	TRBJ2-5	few	CASSIQGPQETQYF
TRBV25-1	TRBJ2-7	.	CASSDLYEQYF
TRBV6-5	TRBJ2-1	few	CASSPGYYNEQFF
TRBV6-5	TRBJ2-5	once	CASSRGTGETQYF
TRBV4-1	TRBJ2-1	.	CASSQFQQGALGNEQFF
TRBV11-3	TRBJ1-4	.	CASIRVGGKLFF
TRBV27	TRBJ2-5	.	CASSTSSGKETQYF
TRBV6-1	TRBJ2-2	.	CASSVSGGGGELFF
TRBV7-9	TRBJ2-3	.	CASVRGSTDTQYF
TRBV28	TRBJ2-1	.	CASFRGGTGNEQFF
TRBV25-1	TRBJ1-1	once	CASNRVGGTEAFF
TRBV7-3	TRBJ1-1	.	CASSPSRGREAFF
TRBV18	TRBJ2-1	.	CASSPPGQGAMNEQFF
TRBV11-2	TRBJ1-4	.	CASSHRFGGKVEKLFF
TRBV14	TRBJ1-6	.	CASSQEGRAPLHF
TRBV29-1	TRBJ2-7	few	CSVDGSLCDFF
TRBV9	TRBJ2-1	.	CASSVGTSGIDEQFF
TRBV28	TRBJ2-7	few	CASKPQEDRPVEYF
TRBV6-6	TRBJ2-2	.	CASSLVEAGELFF
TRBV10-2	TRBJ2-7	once	CASSDSGRREQYF
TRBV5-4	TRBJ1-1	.	CATNRAMNTEAFF
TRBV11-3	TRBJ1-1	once	CASSPGGENTEAFF
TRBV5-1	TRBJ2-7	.	CASSFGRRGYEQYF
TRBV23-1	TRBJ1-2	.	CASSPEEQDRLSGYTF
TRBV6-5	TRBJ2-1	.	CASTGLGEYNEQFF
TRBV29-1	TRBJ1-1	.	CSGRQLAPTEAFF
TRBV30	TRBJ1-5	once	CAWSVLGQPQHF
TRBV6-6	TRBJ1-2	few	CASKANYGYTF
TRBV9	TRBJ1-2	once	CASSVVTGYGYTF